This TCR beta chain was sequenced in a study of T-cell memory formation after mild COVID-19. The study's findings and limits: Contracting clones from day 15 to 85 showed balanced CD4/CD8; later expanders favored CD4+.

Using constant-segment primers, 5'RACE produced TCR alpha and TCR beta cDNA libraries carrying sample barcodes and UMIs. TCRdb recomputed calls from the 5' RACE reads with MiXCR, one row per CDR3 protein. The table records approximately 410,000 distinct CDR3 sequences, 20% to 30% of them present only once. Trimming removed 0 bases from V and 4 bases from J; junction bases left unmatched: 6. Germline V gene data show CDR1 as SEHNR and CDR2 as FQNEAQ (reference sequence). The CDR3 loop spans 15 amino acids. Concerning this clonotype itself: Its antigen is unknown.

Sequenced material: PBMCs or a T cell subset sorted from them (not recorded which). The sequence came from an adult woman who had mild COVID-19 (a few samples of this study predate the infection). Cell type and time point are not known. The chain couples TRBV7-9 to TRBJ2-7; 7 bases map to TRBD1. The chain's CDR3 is CASSLAVGQAYEQYF. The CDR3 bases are TGTGCCAGCAGCTTAGCGGTAGGACAGGCTTACGAGCAGTACTTC.